The sequence of this T cell receptor (beta chain) was determined in a study of cytomegalovirus exposure and HLA in healthy donors. After removal of 2 bases from V and 4 bases from J, the junction contained 7 bases not matched to a gene. Germline V gene lookup returns CDR1 SGHRS and CDR2 YFSETQ. The CDR3 is made up of 16 amino acids. Broader study findings: Reportedly, diagnosis of cytomegalovirus status by the classifier showed high specificity and sensitivity. There were 150 to 200 TCR beta chains listed as cytomegalovirus-associated.

To note about this clone: Antigen unknown.

Profiling relied on immunoSEQ multiplex PCR, and the TCRdb table lists in-frame clones only, not all of them. The sample comprises roughly 280,000 clones, just over 85% of which are singletons, and less than 1.2% rests with the top ten. The clonotype was recovered from a woman aged 18-29 years in good health and CMV-seronegative. The sample consisted of PBMCs. J is TRBJ1-3 and V is TRBV5-1, with 9 positions matching TRBD1. For the CDR3, the DNA is TGCGCCAGCAGCTTCACCGGGACAGGGATGGGAAACACCATATATTTT. It is translated as CASSFTGTGMGNTIYF.